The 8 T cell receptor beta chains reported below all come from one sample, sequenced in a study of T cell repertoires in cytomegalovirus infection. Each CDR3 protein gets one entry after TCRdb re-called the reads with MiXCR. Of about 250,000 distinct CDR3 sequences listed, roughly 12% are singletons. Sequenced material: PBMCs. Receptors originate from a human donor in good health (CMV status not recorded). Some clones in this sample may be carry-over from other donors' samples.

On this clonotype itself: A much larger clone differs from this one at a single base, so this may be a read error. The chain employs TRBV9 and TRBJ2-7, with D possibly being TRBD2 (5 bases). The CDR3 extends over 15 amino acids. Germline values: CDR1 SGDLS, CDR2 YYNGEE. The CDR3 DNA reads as TGTGCCAGCAGCGGTTCACTAGAGGCCTCCCACGAGCAGTACTTC. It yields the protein CASSGSLEASHEQYF. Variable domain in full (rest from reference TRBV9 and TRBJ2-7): DSGVTQTPKHLITATGQRVTLRCSPRSGDLSVYWYQQSLDQGLQFLIQYYNGEERAKGNILERFSAQQFPDLHSELNLSSLELGDSALYFCASSGSLEASHEQYFGPGTRLTVT.

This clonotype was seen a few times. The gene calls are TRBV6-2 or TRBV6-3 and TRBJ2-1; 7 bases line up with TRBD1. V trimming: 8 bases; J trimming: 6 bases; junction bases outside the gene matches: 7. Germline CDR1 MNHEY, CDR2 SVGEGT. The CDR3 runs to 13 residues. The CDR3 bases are TGTGCCAGCGTCCGGGACAGAGTCAATGAGCAGTTCTTC. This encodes CASVRDRVNEQFF.

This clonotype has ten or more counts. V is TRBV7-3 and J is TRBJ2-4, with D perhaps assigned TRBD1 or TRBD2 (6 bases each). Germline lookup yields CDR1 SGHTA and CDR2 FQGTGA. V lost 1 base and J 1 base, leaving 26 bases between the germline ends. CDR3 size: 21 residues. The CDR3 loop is CASSLRRSTGAWATAKNIQYF. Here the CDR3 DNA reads TGTGCCAGCAGCTTAAGAAGATCCACGGGGGCATGGGCGACGGCCAAAAACATTCAGTACTTC.

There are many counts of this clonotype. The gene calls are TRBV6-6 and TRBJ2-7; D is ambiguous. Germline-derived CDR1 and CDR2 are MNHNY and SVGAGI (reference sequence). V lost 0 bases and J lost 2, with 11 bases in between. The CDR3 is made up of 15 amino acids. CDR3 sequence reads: CASSYSIAFTYEQYF. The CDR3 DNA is TGTGCCAGCAGTTACTCGATAGCCTTTACCTACGAGCAGTACTTC.

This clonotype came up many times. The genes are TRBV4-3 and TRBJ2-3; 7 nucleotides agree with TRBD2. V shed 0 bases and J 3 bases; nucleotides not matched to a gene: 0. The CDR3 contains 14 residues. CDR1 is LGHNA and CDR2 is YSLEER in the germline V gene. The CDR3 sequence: CASSQELATDTQYF. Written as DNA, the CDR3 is TGCGCCAGCAGCCAAGAACTAGCGACAGATACGCAGTATTTT.

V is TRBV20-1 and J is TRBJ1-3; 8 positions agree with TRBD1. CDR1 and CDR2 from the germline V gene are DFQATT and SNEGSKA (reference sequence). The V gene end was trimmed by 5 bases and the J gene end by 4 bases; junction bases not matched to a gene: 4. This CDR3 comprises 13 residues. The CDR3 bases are TGCAGTGCTTCCCGGACAGGGGGAAACACCATATATTTT. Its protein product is CSASRTGGNTIYF.

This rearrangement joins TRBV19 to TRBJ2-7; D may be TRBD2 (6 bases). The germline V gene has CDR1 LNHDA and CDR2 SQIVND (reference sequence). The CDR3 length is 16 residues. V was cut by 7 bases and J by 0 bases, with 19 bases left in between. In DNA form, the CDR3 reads TGTGCCAGTACCAAGACCGGGACTGGGAGCTCCTACGAGCAGTACTTC. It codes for CASTKTGTGSSYEQYF.

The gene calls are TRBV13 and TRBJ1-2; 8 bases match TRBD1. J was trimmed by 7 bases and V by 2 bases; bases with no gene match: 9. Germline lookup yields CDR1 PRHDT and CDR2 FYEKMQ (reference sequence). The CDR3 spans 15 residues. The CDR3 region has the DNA TGTGCCAGCAGCTTACGGGCGACAGGGGACGGTGGCTACACCTTC. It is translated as CASSLRATGDGGYTF. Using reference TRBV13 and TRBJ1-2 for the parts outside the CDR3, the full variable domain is AAGVIQSPRHLIKEKRETATLKCYPIPRHDTVYWYQQGPGQDPQFLISFYEKMQSDKGSIPDRFSAQQFSDYHSELNMSSLELGDSALYFCASSLRATGDGGYTFGSGTRLTVV.